This T cell receptor beta chain was sequenced for a study of patients and donors after allogeneic stem cell transplantation. TCRdb re-called the RT-PCR reads with MiXCR, one entry per CDR3 protein. The sample contains about 100,000 distinct CDR3 sequences, approximately 40% of which appear only once. The trim removed 5 bases at V and 6 bases at J, leaving 5 bases unmatched. The length of the CDR3 is 15 residues. Germline CDR1 and CDR2: PRHDT and FYEKMQ (reference sequence). Sequencing was performed on blood, either unsorted or a sorted T cell fraction (not recorded which). The source of this sequence is a human donor who was either an allogeneic HSCT recipient or a stem cell or donor lymphocyte infusion donor (not recorded which). It is not recorded whose cells these are; they may come from a transplant donor. The V and J genes are TRBV13 and TRBJ1-6, with 9 positions matching TRBD1. The CDR3 reads CASSRRGQGNSPLHF. The CDR3, as DNA: TGTGCCAGCAGCCGGAGGGGACAGGGTAATTCACCCCTCCACTTT.